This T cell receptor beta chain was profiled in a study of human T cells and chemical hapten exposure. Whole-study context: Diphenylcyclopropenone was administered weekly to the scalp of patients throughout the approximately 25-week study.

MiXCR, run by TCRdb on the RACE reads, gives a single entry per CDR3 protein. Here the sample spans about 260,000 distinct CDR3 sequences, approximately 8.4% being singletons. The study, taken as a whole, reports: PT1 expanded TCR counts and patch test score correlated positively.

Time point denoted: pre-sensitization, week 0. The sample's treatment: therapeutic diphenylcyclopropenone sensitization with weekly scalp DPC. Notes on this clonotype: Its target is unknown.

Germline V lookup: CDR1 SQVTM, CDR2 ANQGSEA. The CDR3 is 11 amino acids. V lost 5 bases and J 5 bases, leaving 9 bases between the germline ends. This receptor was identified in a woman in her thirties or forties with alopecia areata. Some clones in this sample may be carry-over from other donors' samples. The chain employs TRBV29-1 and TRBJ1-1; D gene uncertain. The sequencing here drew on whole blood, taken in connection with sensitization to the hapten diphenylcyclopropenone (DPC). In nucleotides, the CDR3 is TGCAGCGTTAACGGCATGACTGAAGCTTTCTTT. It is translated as CSVNGMTEAFF.